This T cell receptor beta chain was identified during a study of T cells in Graves' hyperthyroidism and ophthalmopathy. Study background: Peripheral blood was collected at initial diagnosis, before any treatment.

Amplified TCR beta CDR3 regions derived from RNA transcripts. When the TCR CDR3 underwent first-round RT-PCR, the HTBI primer set was used. TCRdb processed the multiplex PCR reads anew with MiXCR; each CDR3 protein has one entry. The sample carries 300,000 to 400,000 distinct CDR3 sequences, under 25% recorded once. The table lists this clonotype with a few counts. The germline V and J ends were trimmed by 2 bases and 5 bases, with 10 bases remaining between them. CDR3 length equals 14 residues. Germline lookup yields CDR1 MNHEY and CDR2 SVGAGI. It was considered stable Graves' hyperthyroidism when ophthalmopathy did not progress within 18 months.

This clonotype was obtained from a woman between 50 and 59 years old with Graves' hyperthyroidism. Sequencing was done on a sample of blood. The chain employs TRBV6-5 and TRBJ2-1, with TRBD2 as a possible D gene (6 bases). The CDR3 DNA is TGTGCCAGCAGTTACGGGCTAGCGCACAATGAGCAGTTCTTC. Its translation is CASSYGLAHNEQFF.